This T cell receptor beta chain emerged from a study of control samples from healthy donors and cancer patients. V lost 6 bases and J lost 4; bases outside the gene matches: 8. Germline CDR1 reads SGHTA; CDR2 reads FQGNSA. This CDR3 is built from 14 residues. TCRdb's table, derived via immunoSEQ multiplex PCR, lists solely in-frame clones and lacks some. The data contain about 160,000 clones, roughly 90% of them seen just once; the ten biggest clones take up around 13%. This sequence originates from a man younger than 45 in good health. V and J are TRBV7-2 and TRBJ2-7; 8 bases are a match to TRBD1. The sequenced sample was blood. CDR3 residues: CASRTGAGGYEQYF. CDR3 sequence (DNA): TGTGCCAGCAGGACAGGGGCAGGCGGGTACGAGCAGTACTTC.